The T cell receptor (beta chain) under discussion was sequenced for a study of shared clonotypes between healthy human individuals. For the study at large: Ranging from 18 to 49 in age, donors were a couple of women and a few men. A donor's plate count was three for CD4 naive and three for CD4 memory; CD8 naive had two and CD8 memory one.

Assay runs were performed at deep level. Profiled with immunoSEQ multiplex PCR; TCRdb holds only in-frame clones, not every one. The sample has about 2.3 million clones, 85% to 95% seen once. Trimming left V 2 bases short and J 4 bases short, with 5 bases between. This CDR3 is built from 12 residues. Germline-derived CDR1 and CDR2 are SGHVS and FQNEAQ. This clone was detected once. The specimen was naive CD4+ T cells from PBMCs. Subset given: CD45RA+ positively selected. This rearrangement joins TRBV7-8 to TRBJ1-1; D ambiguous. This sequence originates from a young man in good health. Some clones in this sample may be carry-over from other donors' samples. The CDR3 loop is CASSLLVTEAFF. DNA of the CDR3: TGTGCCAGCAGCTTATTGGTCACTGAAGCTTTCTTT. Variable domain in full (rest from reference TRBV7-8 and TRBJ1-1): GAGVSQSPRYKVAKRGQDVALRCDPISGHVSLFWYQQALGQGPEFLTYFQNEAQLDKSGLPSDRFFAERPEGSVSTLKIQRTQQEDSAVYLCASSLLVTEAFFGQGTRLTVV.